These 28 T cell receptor beta chains came from one sample sequenced in a study of somatic mutations in cytotoxic T cells in rheumatoid arthritis (TCRdb year 2017). The protocol used for the library was the immunoSEQ multiplex PCR assay. Imported from immuneACCESS, the table was reduced by TCRdb to in-frame sequences with V and J called. These copies leave out some clones; in studies compared against another copy, an unresolved V gene accounts for under half, and the cause of the remainder is not known. In this sample the table shows 7,000 or so clones, 60% of which occur a single time. About 24% of the sample is in the top ten clones. Material: CD8+ T cells sorted from blood. The receptors derive from a woman between 40 and 50 years old in good health.

Only a few counts were recorded for this clone. V usage is TRBV5-4 and J usage is TRBJ2-2; no clear D gene. V dropped 4 bases and J dropped 5 bases, with 9 bases sitting between them. The CDR3 totals 13 residues. Germline CDR1 reads SGHNT; CDR2 reads YYREEE (reference sequence). The CDR3 DNA is TGTGCCAGCAGCGCTGGAGAAACCGGGGAGCTGTTTTTT. Amino acid sequence: CASSAGETGELFF.

The V gene is TRBV4-2, the J gene TRBJ1-1; 10 bases agree with TRBD1. V shed 4 bases, J shed 1 base, and the junction held 0 bases outside the gene matches. This CDR3 has 14 residues. Germline values: CDR1 LGHNA, CDR2 YNFKEQ. The CDR3 DNA sequence: TGTGCCAGCAGCCGACAGGGGGCGAACACTGAAGCTTTCTTT. Its protein product is CASSRQGANTEAFF.

The chain combines TRBV6-1 with TRBJ2-3; 7 nucleotides line up with TRBD2. The CDR3 is made up of 14 amino acids. Trimming removed 4 bases from V and 5 bases from J; junction bases left unmatched: 6. Germline CDR1 MNHNS, CDR2 SASEGT. As DNA, the CDR3 is TGTGCCAGCAGTGTTTGGCGGGAGAAAGATACGCAGTATTTT. This codes for CASSVWREKDTQYF.

This rearrangement joins TRBV7-6 to TRBJ2-1; a weak D match, TRBD2 (7 bases). Trimming took off 5 bases at V and 8 bases at J, with 10 bases between the two ends. This CDR3 contains 12 residues. CDR1 SGHVS and CDR2 FNYEAQ come from the germline V gene. The CDR3 region is CASSGGGDEQFF. CDR3 bases: TGTGCCAGCAGCGGAGGGGGGGATGAGCAGTTCTTC.

The chain links TRBV10-1 to TRBJ2-2; D uncertain. Trimming pared 4 bases from V and 4 bases from J, leaving 10 bases between. CDR3 length equals 14 residues. In germline, CDR1 is WNHNN, CDR2 SYGVQD (reference sequence). In DNA, the CDR3 is TGCGCCAGCAGTGTGTCTACATCCACCGGGGAGCTGTTTTTT. Its translation is CASSVSTSTGELFF.

The sample holds a few counts of this clone. The chain combines TRBV11-2 with TRBJ2-1, with 8 bases fitting TRBD1. The CDR3 spans 15 residues. The germline V gene has CDR1 SGHAT and CDR2 FQNNGV. V gave up 5 bases and J gave up 8 bases; unmatched junction bases: 11. CDR3 sequence: CASSPADRDLDEQFF. CDR3 bases: TGTGCCAGCAGCCCCGCGGACAGGGATTTGGATGAGCAGTTCTTC.

The rearrangement joins TRBV4-1 to TRBJ1-2; no firm D call. CDR1 MGHRA and CDR2 YSYEKL come from the germline V gene. The CDR3 length is 13 residues. V was cut by 1 base and J by 9 bases, with 12 bases left in between. CDR3 in DNA: TGCGCCAGCAGCCAAGTCGGGTCTTGGAGCTACACCTTC. Encoded protein: CASSQVGSWSYTF.

CDR3 sequence (DNA): TGTGCCAGCAGCCCTCATTCCGCCCCCGCCTTCTCTGGAAACACCATATATTTT. Protein: CASSPHSAPAFSGNTIYF. This sequence joins TRBV7-9 and TRBJ1-3, with D unresolved. CDR1 and CDR2 from the germline V gene are SEHNR and FQNEAQ (reference sequence). V lost 5 bases and J lost 0, with 20 bases in between. The CDR3 is made up of 18 amino acids.

In this sample, this clone turned up once. This chain uses TRBV30 with TRBJ1-1, with TRBD1 as a possible D gene (6 bases). V dropped 5 bases and J dropped 9 bases, with 19 bases sitting between them. The CDR3 totals 13 residues. CDR1 GTSNPN and CDR2 SVGIG come from the germline V gene (reference sequence). DNA of the CDR3: TGTGCCTGGGATATTGGGACATCAGGCAAAGCTTTCTTT. It yields the protein CAWDIGTSGKAFF.

The J gene is TRBJ2-4, the V gene TRBV13; a possible D gene is TRBD1 (6 bases). The ends were cut back, 2 bases at V and 6 bases at J, with 17 bases in the middle. Germline assignment: CDR1 PRHDT and CDR2 FYEKMQ (reference sequence). There are 16 residues in the CDR3. The CDR3 spells CASSLLGGLQGNIQYF. In DNA, the CDR3 is TGTGCCAGCAGCTTACTTGGCGGGCTACAGGGAAACATTCAGTACTTC.

The rearrangement uses TRBV6-5 and TRBJ1-1, with D perhaps matching TRBD1 (5 bases). The length of the CDR3 is 14 residues. The germline V and J ends were trimmed by 2 bases and 0 bases, with 7 bases remaining between them. Looked up from germline, CDR1 is MNHEY and CDR2 is SVGAGI. The CDR3 is CASSYRGLNTEAFF. In DNA, the CDR3 is TGTGCCAGCAGTTACAGGGGTTTGAACACTGAAGCTTTCTTT.

By share, this clone ranks as medium-sized. The chain combines TRBV15 with TRBJ1-5; TRBD1 is a possible D gene (6 bases). The V gene's germline CDR1 is LNHNV and CDR2 YYDKDF (reference sequence). This CDR3 spans 15 amino acids. Trimming shortened V by 8 bases and J by 0 bases, and 14 bases separated the two germline ends. The CDR3 DNA sequence: TGTGCCACCTCGGATACAGGGTCTAGCAATCAGCCCCAGCATTTT. It specifies CATSDTGSSNQPQHF.

The V and J genes are TRBV4-1 and TRBJ2-7; no reliable D call. The V end was cut by 2 bases, the J end by 1 base, with 9 bases between. CDR3 length: 14 amino acids. Germline lookup yields CDR1 MGHRA and CDR2 YSYEKL. As DNA, the CDR3 is TGCGCCAGCAGCCAATACCACGGATCCTACGAGCAGTACTTC. This translates into CASSQYHGSYEQYF.

J is TRBJ2-5 and V is TRBV6-5; D gene uncertain. The CDR3 loop spans 13 amino acids. Germline V gene sequence: CDR1 MNHEY, CDR2 SVGAGI. The germline V and J ends were trimmed by 6 bases and 1 base, with 9 bases remaining between them. The CDR3 here is CASRGPLQETQYF. The DNA of the CDR3 is TGTGCCAGCAGAGGACCTCTCCAAGAGACCCAGTACTTC.

The chain employs TRBV6-5 and TRBJ1-1; D might be TRBD1 (6 bases). Trimming stripped 0 bases from V and 6 bases from J, with 14 bases between. Germline CDR1 and CDR2: MNHEY and SVGAGI. This CDR3 contains 15 residues. DNA for the CDR3: TGTGCCAGCAGTTACTCGAAACAGGGAGGGTCTGAAGCTTTCTTT. This encodes CASSYSKQGGSEAFF.

The chain recombines TRBV6-1 with TRBJ1-5; the D gene is possibly TRBD1 (6 bases). Germline-derived CDR1 and CDR2 are MNHNS and SASEGT. Trimming removed 8 bases at V and 1 base at J, with 15 bases between. CDR3 length equals 15 residues. The CDR3 is CASAWGGLSNQPQHF. The DNA for the CDR3 is TGTGCCAGCGCATGGGGGGGCCTGAGCAATCAGCCCCAGCATTTT.

The gene calls are TRBV29-1 and TRBJ2-5, with D unclear. The J call may be incorrect, as the DNA end agrees better with TRBJ2-7. The V gene's germline CDR1 is SQVTM and CDR2 ANQGSEA. There are 10 residues in the CDR3. CDR3 protein: CSVEANEQYF. The CDR3 region has the DNA TGCAGCGTTGAGGCGAACGAGCAGTACTTC.

The chain combines TRBV29-1 with TRBJ2-1, with 7 positions matching TRBD2. CDR1 and CDR2 (germline): SQVTM, ANQGSEA. The CDR3 length is 13 residues. Germline trimming cut 6 bases from V and 5 bases from J; bases unmatched to any gene: 7. The CDR3 coding sequence is TGCAGCGTCCAGAGCGGGACCCACAATGAGCAGTTCTTC. This translates into CSVQSGTHNEQFF.

This clone was seen a handful of times. The chain carries TRBV9 and TRBJ2-1; maybe TRBD2 (6 bases). The V gene's germline CDR1 is SGDLS and CDR2 YYNGEE. Trimming pared 4 bases from V and 1 base from J, leaving 15 bases between. The CDR3 has 16 residues. CDR3 region: CASSQSGLVSYNEQFF. The CDR3 nucleotides read TGTGCCAGCAGCCAGTCGGGACTGGTGTCCTACAATGAGCAGTTCTTC. Based on the CDR3 plus reference TRBV9 and TRBJ2-1, the full variable domain is DSGVTQTPKHLITATGQRVTLRCSPRSGDLSVYWYQQSLDQGLQFLIQYYNGEERAKGNILERFSAQQFPDLHSELNLSSLELGDSALYFCASSQSGLVSYNEQFFGPGTRLTVL.

This clone was picked up a small number of times. The CDR3 DNA reads TGTGCCAGCACTTCCGGGACAGGGTATCAGCCCCAGCATTTT. This gives the protein CASTSGTGYQPQHF. This sequence joins TRBV6-1 and TRBJ1-5; 9 nucleotides match TRBD1. The CDR3 length is 14 residues. The germline V gene has CDR1 MNHNS and CDR2 SASEGT. With 7 bases clipped from V and 5 bases from J, the junction kept 6 bases outside the gene matches.

The V call is TRBV29-1, the J call TRBJ2-1, with 7 bases identical to TRBD1. V lost 2 bases, J lost 3 bases, and 4 bases stayed unmatched. CDR1 SQVTM and CDR2 ANQGSEA come from the germline V gene. The CDR3 is 14 residues long. CDR3 in amino acids: CSVETTGIYNEQFF. The CDR3 bases are TGCAGCGTTGAAACGACAGGGATCTACAATGAGCAGTTCTTC.

This clone was picked up a small number of times. The rearrangement uses TRBV13 and TRBJ2-2; TRBD1 agrees at 10 bases. The CDR3 is 18 residues long. With V trimmed by 1 base and J by 6 bases, 11 bases remained unmatched. Germline assignment: CDR1 PRHDT and CDR2 FYEKMQ (reference sequence). This CDR3 is CASSLAVDRGLHPGELFF. The CDR3 DNA reads TGTGCCAGCAGCTTAGCCGTAGACAGGGGGCTACATCCCGGGGAGCTGTTTTTT.

This clone has only one observation. The rearrangement links TRBV10-1 to TRBJ2-7; TRBD1 agrees at 12 bases. This CDR3 comprises 14 residues. Trimming at V came to 6 bases and at J to 6 bases, leaving 6 bases not matched to a gene. Germline V lookup: CDR1 WNHNN, CDR2 SYGVQD (reference sequence). The CDR3 DNA sequence: TGCGCCAGCAGCGAAGGGACAGGGGGCAGCGAGCAGTACTTC. Translated, it gives CASSEGTGGSEQYF.

The V gene is TRBV19, the J gene TRBJ2-2; D call uncertain. Germline loops: CDR1 LNHDA, CDR2 SQIVND (reference sequence). The CDR3 is made up of 16 amino acids. V lost 5 bases and J 0 bases, leaving 13 bases between the germline ends. CDR3 bases: TGTGCCAGTAGTGCCCTCCAGGCAGCGAACACCGGGGAGCTGTTTTTT. This encodes CASSALQAANTGELFF.

The rearrangement joins TRBV11-2 to TRBJ2-5; weak D call: TRBD2 (5 bases). V shed 1 base and J shed 11 bases, with 20 bases lying between them. CDR3 length: 15 residues. CDR1 is SGHAT and CDR2 is FQNNGV in the germline V gene. The CDR3 nucleotides read TGTGCCAGCAGCTTAGGCCCTAGACCCCTGGGAGAGCAGTACTTC. Translated, it gives CASSLGPRPLGEQYF.

Only a few counts were recorded for this clone. V gene TRBV7-9 combines with J gene TRBJ2-7; D ambiguous. V lost 5 bases, J lost 3 bases, and 8 bases lay in between. Per the germline V gene, CDR1 is SEHNR and CDR2 is FQNEAQ (reference sequence). The CDR3 consists of 12 residues. CDR3 loop: CASSTQLYEQYF. The DNA of the CDR3 is TGTGCCAGCAGCACCCAGCTCTACGAGCAGTACTTC.

The gene calls are TRBV4-1 and TRBJ1-1; 8 bases fit TRBD1. Per germline, CDR1 MGHRA and CDR2 YSYEKL. J lost 7 bases, V lost 0 bases, and 16 bases had no gene match. The CDR3 length is 18 residues. Written as DNA, the CDR3 is TGCGCCAGCAGCCAAGATTTATCAGGACAGGGTAGATACAGTGAAGCTTTCTTT. This sequence encodes CASSQDLSGQGRYSEAFF.

Only a few counts were recorded for this clone. For the CDR3, the DNA is TGTGCCAGCCGAAGGGTCTACTCTGAAGCTTTCTTT. Translated, it gives CASRRVYSEAFF. The chain has TRBV28 and TRBJ1-1; D is unresolved. Deletions cut 8 bases from V and 6 bases from J, with 13 bases between. The CDR3 sequence is 12 residues long. The germline CDR1 and CDR2 sequences are MDHEN and SYDVKM.